The 27 T cell receptor beta chains listed next were all sequenced from one sample in a study of cytomegalovirus exposure and HLA in healthy donors. 13 Jbeta primers and 60 Vbeta primers were used for the PCR. Profiling relied on immunoSEQ multiplex PCR, and the TCRdb table lists in-frame clones only, not all of them. The sample consists of approximately 150,000 clones, roughly 70% of them appearing once. Sequencing was done on a sample of PBMCs. These receptors were obtained from a man aged 55 to 69 in good health and CMV-seronegative.

CDR3 region: CASSEGLAGVNEQFF. The CDR3, as DNA: TGTGCCAGCAGTGAAGGACTAGCGGGAGTCAATGAGCAGTTCTTC. The genes are TRBV25-1 and TRBJ2-1; 13 bases line up with TRBD2. CDR1 and CDR2 from the germline V gene are MGHDK and SYGVNS. The CDR3 contains 15 residues. The V gene end was trimmed by 2 bases and the J gene end by 6 bases; junction bases not matched to a gene: 1. The full variable domain, rest sourced from reference TRBV25-1 and TRBJ2-1, is EADIYQTPRYLVIGTGKKITLECSQTMGHDKMYWYQQDPGMELHLIHYSYGVNSTEKGDLSSESTVSRIRTEHFPLTLESARPSHTSQYLCASSEGLAGVNEQFFGPGTRLTVL.

This sequence joins TRBV7-9 and TRBJ1-1, with D unclear. This CDR3 has 14 residues. The V end lost 7 bases, the J end lost 4 bases, and 16 bases lay between the germline ends. In germline, CDR1 is SEHNR, CDR2 FQNEAQ (reference sequence). The CDR3 region is CASIIMARSTEAFF. The CDR3 coding sequence is TGTGCCAGCATCATCATGGCTAGAAGCACTGAAGCTTTCTTT.

This clone has more than one count but fewer than ten. The chain's CDR3 is CSVEQVYGYTF. The CDR3 DNA sequence: TGCAGCGTTGAACAGGTTTATGGCTACACCTTC. The chain recombines TRBV29-1 with TRBJ1-2; the D is unclear. The V gene lost 2 bases and the J gene lost 5 bases, with 6 bases spanning the gap. Per germline, CDR1 SQVTM and CDR2 ANQGSEA. The CDR3 loop spans 11 amino acids. The complete variable domain, with remaining parts taken from reference TRBV29-1 and TRBJ1-2, reads SAVISQKPSRDICQRGTSLTIQCQVDSQVTMMFWYRQQPGQSLTLIATANQGSEATYESGFVIDKFPISRPNLTFSTLTVSNMSPEDSSIYLCSVEQVYGYTFGSGTRLTVV.

CDR3 coding DNA: TGCAGCGTTGGCGGCGGGCGGGAGACCCAGTACTTC. Residues: CSVGGGRETQYF. The chain carries TRBV29-1 and TRBJ2-5, with D possibly matching TRBD2 (5 bases). The V end was cut by 4 bases, the J end by 5 bases, with 11 bases between. This CDR3 region has 12 residues. Germline V gene sequence: CDR1 SQVTM, CDR2 ANQGSEA.

The chain combines TRBV27 with TRBJ1-6; D call uncertain. V lost 7 bases to trimming and J lost 8 bases, with 18 bases between them. The CDR3 contains 15 residues. The germline V gene has CDR1 MNHEY and CDR2 SMNVEV (reference sequence). CDR3 bases: TGTGCCAGCACCAAAGCCGGCCCCCGGGATTCACCCCTCCACTTT. It is translated as CASTKAGPRDSPLHF.

The rearrangement links TRBV11-1 to TRBJ2-2; 7 positions agree with TRBD1. Germline CDR1 is SGHAT and CDR2 is FQDESV (reference sequence). The CDR3 spans 15 residues. V shed 4 bases and J 6 bases; nucleotides not matched to a gene: 8. CDR3 nucleotides: TGTGCCAGCAGCTCGAGGCGACAGGGATCCGGGGAGCTGTTTTTT. Amino acid sequence: CASSSRRQGSGELFF.

This chain connects TRBV28 to TRBJ1-5; no reliable D call. The CDR3 has 14 residues. V lost 5 bases and J lost 0, with 8 bases in between. Germline V CDR1 and CDR2: MDHEN, SYDVKM. The CDR3: CASSPPDSNQPQHF. DNA for the CDR3: TGTGCCAGCAGTCCGCCAGATAGCAATCAGCCCCAGCATTTT.

The chain links TRBV11-2 to TRBJ2-5; D not certain. The CDR3 consists of 13 residues. The V end was cut by 1 base, the J end by 3 bases, with 6 bases between. Per the germline V gene, CDR1 is SGHAT and CDR2 is FQNNGV. The CDR3 spells CASSLGREETQYF. The CDR3 coding sequence is TGTGCCAGCAGCTTAGGCCGAGAAGAGACCCAGTACTTC.

The chain carries TRBV18 and TRBJ1-4; D not resolved. CDR1 and CDR2 (germline): KGHSH, LQKENI. Trimming removed 5 bases from V and 5 bases from J, with 12 bases in between. The CDR3 is 14 residues long. The DNA for the CDR3 is TGTGCCAGCTCATCCCGGGGATTCAATGAAAAACTGTTTTTT. It encodes CASSSRGFNEKLFF.

J is TRBJ1-2 and V is TRBV6-5; perhaps TRBD1 as D (5 bases). Between the trimmed V and J ends, which lost 0 bases and 4 bases, there was a span of 12 bases. There are 15 residues in the CDR3. CDR1 is MNHEY, CDR2 SVGAGI, per germline. CDR3 bases: TGTGCCAGCAGTTACTCCACAGGTACACCCTATGGCTACACCTTC. Its translation is CASSYSTGTPYGYTF.

This chain links TRBV29-1 with TRBJ1-4; D is possibly TRBD1 (6 bases). This CDR3 has 14 residues. V was trimmed by 2 bases and J by 10 bases, leaving 17 bases between them. Germline V gives CDR1 SQVTM, CDR2 ANQGSEA. The CDR3 here is CSVEIGQGIGKLFF. The CDR3 DNA follows: TGCAGCGTTGAAATCGGGCAGGGGATTGGAAAACTGTTTTTT.

This CDR3 reads CATSRDSSTTTNEKLFF. The CDR3 DNA sequence: TGTGCCACCAGCAGAGATAGTAGTACGACAACTAATGAAAAACTGTTTTTT. The chain joins TRBV15 to TRBJ1-4; unclear D gene. Germline V CDR1 and CDR2: LNHNV, YYDKDF (reference sequence). V was pared by 0 bases and J by 0 bases, with 11 bases between. The CDR3 length is 17 residues.

The gene calls are TRBV7-2 and TRBJ2-1; TRBD2 matches 12 bases. Germline V CDR1 and CDR2: SGHTA, FQGNSA. The CDR3 is made up of 16 amino acids. With V trimmed by 2 bases and J by 1 base, 0 bases remained unmatched. The CDR3 DNA sequence: TGTGCCAGCAGCTTACTAGCGGGAGGGTCCTACAATGAGCAGTTCTTC. Its translation: CASSLLAGGSYNEQFF.

V gene TRBV30 combines with J gene TRBJ2-2; 8 bases line up with TRBD2. Germline V gene lookup returns CDR1 GTSNPN and CDR2 SVGIG (reference sequence). This CDR3 has 16 residues. Trimming took 4 bases from V and 6 from J; bases not matched to a gene: 13. The CDR3 sequence: CAWKEGGGRFAGELFF. The CDR3 DNA reads TGTGCCTGGAAGGAGGGGGGCGGGAGGTTCGCCGGGGAGCTGTTTTTT.

J is TRBJ2-2 and V is TRBV10-1; a weak D match, TRBD1 (5 bases). Trimming stripped 2 bases from V and 0 bases from J, with 10 bases between. Germline V CDR1 and CDR2: WNHNN, SYGVQD (reference sequence). The CDR3 covers 16 residues. This chain's CDR3 is CASSESGRANTGELFF. The CDR3 coding sequence is TGCGCCAGCAGTGAGAGTGGCAGGGCGAACACCGGGGAGCTGTTTTTT.

The chain links TRBV19 to TRBJ2-6; D is undetermined. V lost 6 bases, J lost 2 bases, and 5 bases lay in between. The CDR3 has 13 residues. Germline V gives CDR1 LNHDA, CDR2 SQIVND (reference sequence). The CDR3 region has the DNA TGTGCCAGTAGCCAAACTGGGGCCAACGTCCTGACTTTC. This translates into CASSQTGANVLTF.

The chain has TRBV15 and TRBJ2-4; 7 nucleotides align to TRBD1. V lost 0 bases and J lost 5; bases outside the gene matches: 4. Per the germline V gene, CDR1 is LNHNV and CDR2 is YYDKDF (reference sequence). CDR3 length equals 15 residues. Written as DNA, the CDR3 is TGTGCCACCAGCAGAGATCTCGGGACAGAAAACATTCAGTACTTC. Its protein is CATSRDLGTENIQYF.

This chain links TRBV2 with TRBJ1-4, with 9 bases fitting TRBD1. CDR1 and CDR2 from the germline V gene are SNHLY and FYNNEI. With 5 bases clipped from V and 7 bases from J, the junction kept 5 bases outside the gene matches. The CDR3 totals 14 residues. CDR3: CASSTDRGVEKLFF. The CDR3 DNA sequence: TGTGCCAGCAGTACCGACAGGGGGGTTGAAAAACTGTTTTTT.

This chain joins TRBV7-2 and TRBJ1-2, with D possibly TRBD1 on 5 matching bases. CDR1 and CDR2 (germline): SGHTA, FQGNSA. There are 14 residues in the CDR3. V lost 4 bases and J lost 4, with 13 bases in between. The CDR3 region has the DNA TGTGCCAGCAGCTCCCCCCCTAGGGGCTATGGCTACACCTTC. Protein product: CASSSPPRGYGYTF.

The chain links TRBV18 to TRBJ2-3; TRBD2 might be the D (5 bases). Germline V lookup: CDR1 KGHSH, CDR2 LQKENI. The CDR3 runs 15 residues. The V end was cut by 0 bases, the J end by 4 bases, with 11 bases between. CDR3 amino acids: CASSPPWEQADTQYF. In DNA form, the CDR3 reads TGTGCCAGCTCACCACCGTGGGAGCAGGCAGATACGCAGTATTTT. The entire variable domain, with the rest obtained from reference TRBV18 and TRBJ2-3, is as follows: NAGVMQNPRHLVRRRGQEARLRCSPMKGHSHVYWYRQLPEEGLKFMVYLQKENIIDESGMPKERFSAEFPKEGPSILRIQQVVRGDSAAYFCASSPPWEQADTQYFGPGTRLTVL.

This chain joins TRBV28 and TRBJ2-1; 7 bases are shared with TRBD2. The germline V gene encodes CDR1 MDHEN and CDR2 SYDVKM. J was trimmed by 6 bases and V by 1 base; bases with no gene match: 9. There are 16 residues in the CDR3. The CDR3 nucleotides read TGTGCCAGCAGTTTATTTGGGACTACACTATTCAATGAGCAGTTCTTC. It codes for CASSLFGTTLFNEQFF.

The CDR3 loop reads CASSGGSYEQYF. The CDR3 coding sequence is TGTGCCAGCAGTGGAGGGAGCTACGAGCAGTACTTC. This sequence joins TRBV2 and TRBJ2-7; a possible D gene is TRBD2 (5 bases). Trimming cost V 4 bases and J 3 bases, with 7 bases left between them. The CDR3 covers 12 residues. Germline loops: CDR1 SNHLY, CDR2 FYNNEI.

The genes are TRBV6-5 and TRBJ2-7, with D perhaps matching TRBD2 (5 bases). CDR3 size: 15 residues. V was pared by 6 bases and J by 3 bases, with 18 bases between. Looked up from germline, CDR1 is MNHEY and CDR2 is SVGAGI. The CDR3 spells CASRLNREQNYEQYF. The CDR3 nucleotides are TGTGCCAGCAGACTTAACCGGGAACAGAACTACGAGCAGTACTTC.

The chain uses TRBV5-1 and TRBJ2-7; 11 nucleotides line up with TRBD2. The CDR3 runs to 14 residues. Germline trimming cut 4 bases from V and 5 bases from J; bases unmatched to any gene: 5. Looked up from germline, CDR1 is SGHRS and CDR2 is YFSETQ. As DNA, the CDR3 is TGCGCCAGCAGCACACTAGCGGGAGATAACGAGCAGTACTTC. Translated, it gives CASSTLAGDNEQYF. Supplemented by reference TRBV5-1 and TRBJ2-7, the full variable domain reads KAGVTQTPRYLIKTRGQQVTLSCSPISGHRSVSWYQQTPGQGLQFLFEYFSETQRNKGNFPGRFSGRQFSNSRSEMNVSTLELGDSALYLCASSTLAGDNEQYFGPGTRLTVT.

There are a few counts of this clone. The rearrangement uses TRBV19 and TRBJ2-2; D possibly corresponds to TRBD1 (6 bases). The CDR3 contains 16 residues. Trimming took 3 bases from V and 5 from J, leaving 16 bases between them. The germline gives CDR1 LNHDA, CDR2 SQIVND (reference sequence). The CDR3 nucleotides read TGTGCCAGTAGTATCAACAGGGATATGAGGACCGGGGAGCTGTTTTTT. Translation: CASSINRDMRTGELFF. Full variable domain (outside the CDR3, taken from reference TRBV19 and TRBJ2-2): DGGITQSPKYLFRKEGQNVTLSCEQNLNHDAMYWYRQDPGQGLRLIYYSQIVNDFQKGDIAEGYSVSREKKESFPLTVTSAQKNPTAFYLCASSINRDMRTGELFFGEGSRLTVL.

V and J are TRBV5-1 and TRBJ2-3, with 11 bases lining up with TRBD2. J gave up 8 bases and V 5 bases, and 7 bases lay outside the gene matches. The CDR3 is made up of 14 amino acids. CDR1 is SGHRS, CDR2 YFSETQ, per germline. As DNA, the CDR3 is TGCGCCAGCAGTACCGGGACTAGCGGTATTACGCAGTATTTT. Encoded protein: CASSTGTSGITQYF.

The V and J genes are TRBV6-5 and TRBJ2-1; 15 nucleotides match TRBD2. This CDR3 is built from 15 residues. Looked up from germline, CDR1 is MNHEY and CDR2 is SVGAGI. Losses at the gene ends were 7 bases for V and 8 bases for J; bases not matched to a gene: 6. The DNA for the CDR3 is TGTGCCAGCACCCCAGGGACTAGCGGGAGGTATGAGCAGTTCTTC. Protein sequence: CASTPGTSGRYEQFF.